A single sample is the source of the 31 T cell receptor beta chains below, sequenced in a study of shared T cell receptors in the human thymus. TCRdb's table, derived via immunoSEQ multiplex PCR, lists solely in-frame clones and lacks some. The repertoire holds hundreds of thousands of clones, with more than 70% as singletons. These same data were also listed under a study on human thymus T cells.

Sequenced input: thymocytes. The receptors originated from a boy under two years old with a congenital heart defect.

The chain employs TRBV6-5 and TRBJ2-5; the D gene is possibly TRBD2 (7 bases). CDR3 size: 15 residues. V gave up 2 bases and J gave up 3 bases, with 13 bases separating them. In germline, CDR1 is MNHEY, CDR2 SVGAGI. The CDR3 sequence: CASSYVAGAEETQYF. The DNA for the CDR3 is TGTGCCAGCAGTTACGTGGCGGGGGCAGAAGAGACCCAGTACTTC.

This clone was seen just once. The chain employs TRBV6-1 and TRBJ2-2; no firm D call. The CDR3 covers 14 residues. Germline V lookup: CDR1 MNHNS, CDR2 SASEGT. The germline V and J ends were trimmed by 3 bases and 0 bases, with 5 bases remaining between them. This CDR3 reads CASSDSANTGELFF. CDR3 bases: TGTGCCAGCAGTGACAGCGCGAACACCGGGGAGCTGTTTTTT.

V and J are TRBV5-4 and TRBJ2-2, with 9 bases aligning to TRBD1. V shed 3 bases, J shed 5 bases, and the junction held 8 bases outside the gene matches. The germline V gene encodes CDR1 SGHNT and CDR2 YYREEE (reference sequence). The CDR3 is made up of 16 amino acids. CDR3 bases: TGTGCCAGCAGCTCCCGGACAGGGGAGGGGACCGGGGAGCTGTTTTTT. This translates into CASSSRTGEGTGELFF. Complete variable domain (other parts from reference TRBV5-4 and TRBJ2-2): ETGVTQSPTHLIKTRGQQVTLRCSSQSGHNTVSWYQQALGQGPQFIFQYYREEENGRGNFPPRFSGLQFPNYSSELNVNALELDDSALYLCASSSRTGEGTGELFFGEGSRLTVL.

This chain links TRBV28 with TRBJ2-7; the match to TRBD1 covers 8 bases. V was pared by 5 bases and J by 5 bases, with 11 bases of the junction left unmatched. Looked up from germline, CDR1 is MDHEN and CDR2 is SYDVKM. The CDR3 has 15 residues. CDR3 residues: CASSTQPGQGDEQYF. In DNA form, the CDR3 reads TGTGCCAGCAGTACCCAACCCGGACAGGGCGACGAGCAGTACTTC.

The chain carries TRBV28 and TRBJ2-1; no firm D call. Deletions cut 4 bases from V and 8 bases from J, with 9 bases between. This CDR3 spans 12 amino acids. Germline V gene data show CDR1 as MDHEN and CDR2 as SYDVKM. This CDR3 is CASSWAGDEQFF. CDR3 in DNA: TGTGCCAGCAGTTGGGCCGGCGATGAGCAGTTCTTC.

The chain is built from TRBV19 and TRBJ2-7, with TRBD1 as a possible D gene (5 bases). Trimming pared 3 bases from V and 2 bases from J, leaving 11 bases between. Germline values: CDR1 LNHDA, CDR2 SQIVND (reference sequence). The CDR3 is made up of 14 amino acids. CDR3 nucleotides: TGTGCCAGTAGTATGTCCAGGGCACCCTACGAGCAGTACTTC. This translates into CASSMSRAPYEQYF.

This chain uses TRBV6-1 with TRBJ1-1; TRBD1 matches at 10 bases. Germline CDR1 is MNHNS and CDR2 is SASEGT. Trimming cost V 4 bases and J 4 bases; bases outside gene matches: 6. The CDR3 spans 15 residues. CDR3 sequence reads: CASSGTGGGCTEAFF. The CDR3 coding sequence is TGTGCCAGCAGTGGGACAGGGGGGGGGTGCACTGAAGCTTTCTTT.

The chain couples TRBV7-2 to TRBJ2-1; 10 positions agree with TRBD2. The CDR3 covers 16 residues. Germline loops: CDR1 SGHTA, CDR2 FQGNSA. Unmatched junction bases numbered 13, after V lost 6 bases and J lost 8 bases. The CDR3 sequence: CASRTLAGVNNDEQFF. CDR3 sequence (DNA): TGTGCCAGCAGAACCCTAGCGGGAGTAAACAATGATGAGCAGTTCTTC.

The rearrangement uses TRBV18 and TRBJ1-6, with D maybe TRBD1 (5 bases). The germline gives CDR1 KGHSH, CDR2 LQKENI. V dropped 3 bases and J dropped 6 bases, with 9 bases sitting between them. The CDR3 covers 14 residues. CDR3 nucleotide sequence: TGTGCCAGCTCACCGGGGGGTGGTAATTCACCCCTCCACTTT. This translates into CASSPGGGNSPLHF.

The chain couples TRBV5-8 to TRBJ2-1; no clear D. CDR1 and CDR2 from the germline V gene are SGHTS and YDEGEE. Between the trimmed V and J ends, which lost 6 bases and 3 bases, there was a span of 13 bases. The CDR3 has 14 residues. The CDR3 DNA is TGTGCCAGCACCTCAGTGCCTCACTACAATGAGCAGTTCTTC. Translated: CASTSVPHYNEQFF. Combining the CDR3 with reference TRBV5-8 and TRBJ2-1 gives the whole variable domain EAGVTQSPTHLIKTRGQQATLRCSPISGHTSVYWYQQALGLGLQFLLWYDEGEERNRGNFPPRFSGRQFPNYSSELNVNALELEDSALYLCASTSVPHYNEQFFGPGTRLTVL.

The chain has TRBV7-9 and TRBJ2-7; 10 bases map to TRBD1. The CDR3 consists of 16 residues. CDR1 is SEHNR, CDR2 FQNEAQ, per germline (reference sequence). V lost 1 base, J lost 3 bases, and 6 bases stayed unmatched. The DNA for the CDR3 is TGTGCCAGCAGCTTAGGAGGGGGACAGGGGAACTACGAGCAGTACTTC. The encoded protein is CASSLGGGQGNYEQYF.

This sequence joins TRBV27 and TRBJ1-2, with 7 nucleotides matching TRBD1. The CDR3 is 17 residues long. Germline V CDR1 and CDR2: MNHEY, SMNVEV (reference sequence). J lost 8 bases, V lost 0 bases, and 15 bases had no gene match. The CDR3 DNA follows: TGTGCCAGCAGTTTATCTGGACAGAGAACAGGGGCTGGCGGCTACACCTTC. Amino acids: CASSLSGQRTGAGGYTF.

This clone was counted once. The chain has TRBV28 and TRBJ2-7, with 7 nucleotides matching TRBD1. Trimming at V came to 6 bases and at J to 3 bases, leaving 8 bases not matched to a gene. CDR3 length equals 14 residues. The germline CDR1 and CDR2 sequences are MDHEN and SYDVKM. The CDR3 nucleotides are TGTGCCAGCAGACCGACAGGGAAGGGCTACGAGCAGTACTTC. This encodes CASRPTGKGYEQYF.

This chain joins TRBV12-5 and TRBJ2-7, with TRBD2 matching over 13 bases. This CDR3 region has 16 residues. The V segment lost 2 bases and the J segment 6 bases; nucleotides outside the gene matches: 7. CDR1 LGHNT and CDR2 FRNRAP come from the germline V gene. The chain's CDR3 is CASGLTGTSGTSEQYF. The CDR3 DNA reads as TGTGCTAGTGGTTTGACCGGGACTAGCGGGACAAGCGAGCAGTACTTC.

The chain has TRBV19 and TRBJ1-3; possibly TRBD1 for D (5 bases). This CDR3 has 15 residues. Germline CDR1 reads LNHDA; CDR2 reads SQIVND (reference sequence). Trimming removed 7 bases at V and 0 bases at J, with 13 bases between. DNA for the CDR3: TGTGCCAGTATTGGGAAGGGGCGCTCTGGAAACACCATATATTTT. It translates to CASIGKGRSGNTIYF.

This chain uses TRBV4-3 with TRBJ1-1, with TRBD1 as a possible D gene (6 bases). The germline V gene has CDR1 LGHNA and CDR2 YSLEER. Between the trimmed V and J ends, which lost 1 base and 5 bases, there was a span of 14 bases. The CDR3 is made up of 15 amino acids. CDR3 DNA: TGCGCCAGCAGCCAAGGAACAGGGTTTTGGACTGAAGCTTTCTTT. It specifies CASSQGTGFWTEAFF.

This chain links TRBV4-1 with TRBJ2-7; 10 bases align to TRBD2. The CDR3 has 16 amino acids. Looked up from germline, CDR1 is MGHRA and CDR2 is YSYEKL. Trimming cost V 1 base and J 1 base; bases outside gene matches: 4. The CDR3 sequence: CASSQGLAGGSYEQYF. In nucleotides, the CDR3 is TGCGCCAGCAGCCAAGGTTTAGCGGGGGGATCCTACGAGCAGTACTTC.

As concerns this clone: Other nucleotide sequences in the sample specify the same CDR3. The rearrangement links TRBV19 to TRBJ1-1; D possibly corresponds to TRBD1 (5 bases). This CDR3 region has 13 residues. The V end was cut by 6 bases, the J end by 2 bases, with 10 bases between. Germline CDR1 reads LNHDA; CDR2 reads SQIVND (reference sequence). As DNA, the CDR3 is TGTGCCAGTAGACCAGGACAAAACACTGAAGCTTTCTTT. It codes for CASRPGQNTEAFF.

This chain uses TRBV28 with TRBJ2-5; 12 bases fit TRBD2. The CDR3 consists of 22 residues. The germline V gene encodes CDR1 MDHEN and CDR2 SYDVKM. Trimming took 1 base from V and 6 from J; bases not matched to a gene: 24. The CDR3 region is CASSLFPPPLAGGLGRGKTQYF. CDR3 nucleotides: TGTGCCAGCAGTTTATTCCCTCCCCCTCTAGCGGGGGGGCTTGGGCGGGGAAAGACCCAGTACTTC.

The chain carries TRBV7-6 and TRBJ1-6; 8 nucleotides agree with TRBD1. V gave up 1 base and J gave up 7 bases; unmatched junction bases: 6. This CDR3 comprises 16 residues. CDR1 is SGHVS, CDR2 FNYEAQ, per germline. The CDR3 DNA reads TGTGCCAGCAGCTTAGGACCGACAGGGGTGAATTCACCCCTCCACTTT. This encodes CASSLGPTGVNSPLHF. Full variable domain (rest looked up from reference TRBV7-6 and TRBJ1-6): GAGVSQSPRYKVTKRGQDVALRCDPISGHVSLYWYRQALGQGPEFLTYFNYEAQQDKSGLPNDRFSAERPEGSISTLTIQRTEQRDSAMYRCASSLGPTGVNSPLHFGNGTRLTVT.

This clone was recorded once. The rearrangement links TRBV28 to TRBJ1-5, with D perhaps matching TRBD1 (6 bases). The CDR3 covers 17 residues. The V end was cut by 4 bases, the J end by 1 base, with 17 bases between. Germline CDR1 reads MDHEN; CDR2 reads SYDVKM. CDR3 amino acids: CASSWGNGTPSNQPQHF. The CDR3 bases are TGTGCCAGCAGTTGGGGAAACGGGACACCCAGCAATCAGCCCCAGCATTTT.

CDR3: CASGLPRDRGLVYGYTF. The CDR3 nucleotides read TGTGCTAGTGGTTTGCCGAGGGACAGGGGGTTGGTCTATGGCTACACCTTC. This rearrangement joins TRBV12-5 to TRBJ1-2; 11 nucleotides align to TRBD1. The J segment lost 4 bases and the V segment lost 2 bases, leaving 9 bases of the junction unmatched. This CDR3 is built from 17 residues. The germline V gene encodes CDR1 LGHNT and CDR2 FRNRAP.

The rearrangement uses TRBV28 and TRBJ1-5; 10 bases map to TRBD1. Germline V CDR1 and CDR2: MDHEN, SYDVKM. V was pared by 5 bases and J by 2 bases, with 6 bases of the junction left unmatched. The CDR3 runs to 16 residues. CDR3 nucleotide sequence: TGTGCCAGCAGTCCCCGGGACAGGGGCCGCAATCAGCCCCAGCATTTT. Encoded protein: CASSPRDRGRNQPQHF.

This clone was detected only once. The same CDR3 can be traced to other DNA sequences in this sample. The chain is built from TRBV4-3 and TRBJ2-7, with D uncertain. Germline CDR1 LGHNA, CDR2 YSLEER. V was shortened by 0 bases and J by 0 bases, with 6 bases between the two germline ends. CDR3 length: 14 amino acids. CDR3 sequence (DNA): TGCGCCAGCAGCCAAGAGGCCAGCTCCTACGAGCAGTACTTC. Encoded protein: CASSQEASSYEQYF.

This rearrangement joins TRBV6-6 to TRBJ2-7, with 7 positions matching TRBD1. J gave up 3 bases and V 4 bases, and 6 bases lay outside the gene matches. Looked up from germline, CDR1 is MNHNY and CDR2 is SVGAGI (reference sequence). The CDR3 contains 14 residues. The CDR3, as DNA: TGTGCCAGCAGTTTCCGGGACAGAGACTACGAGCAGTACTTC. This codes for CASSFRDRDYEQYF.

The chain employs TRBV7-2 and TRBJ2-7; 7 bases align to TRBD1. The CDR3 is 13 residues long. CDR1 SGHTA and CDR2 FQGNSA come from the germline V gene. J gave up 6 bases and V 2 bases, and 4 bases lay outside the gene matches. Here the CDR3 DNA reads TGTGCCAGCAGCTTACGACAGGGAACCGAGCAGTACTTC. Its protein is CASSLRQGTEQYF.

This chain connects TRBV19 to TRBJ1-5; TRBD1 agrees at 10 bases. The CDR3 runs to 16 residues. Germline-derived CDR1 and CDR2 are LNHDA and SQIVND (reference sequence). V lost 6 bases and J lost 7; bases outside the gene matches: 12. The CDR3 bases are TGTGCCAGTAGACAAAAACGGGACAGGGGCGACCAGCCCCAGCATTTT. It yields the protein CASRQKRDRGDQPQHF.

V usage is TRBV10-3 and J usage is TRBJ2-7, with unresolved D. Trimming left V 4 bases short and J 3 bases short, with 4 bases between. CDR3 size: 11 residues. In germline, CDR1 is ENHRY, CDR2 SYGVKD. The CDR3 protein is CAISGSYEQYF. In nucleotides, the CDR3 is TGTGCCATCAGTGGGAGCTACGAGCAGTACTTC.

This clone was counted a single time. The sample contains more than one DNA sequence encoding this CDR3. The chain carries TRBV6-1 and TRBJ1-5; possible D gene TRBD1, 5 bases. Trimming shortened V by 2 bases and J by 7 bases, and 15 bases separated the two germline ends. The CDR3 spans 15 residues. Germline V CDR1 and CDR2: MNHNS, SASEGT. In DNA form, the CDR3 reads TGTGCCAGCAGTGAAAGGAGACAAGGACACCAGCCCCAGCATTTT. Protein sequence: CASSERRQGHQPQHF.

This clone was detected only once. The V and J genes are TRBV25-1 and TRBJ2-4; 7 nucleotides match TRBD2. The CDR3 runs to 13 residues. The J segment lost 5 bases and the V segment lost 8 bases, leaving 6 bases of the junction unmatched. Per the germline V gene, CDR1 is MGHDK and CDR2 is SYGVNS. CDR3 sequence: CASGGGSENIQYF. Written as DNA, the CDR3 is TGTGCCAGCGGGGGGGGTTCGGAAAACATTCAGTACTTC.

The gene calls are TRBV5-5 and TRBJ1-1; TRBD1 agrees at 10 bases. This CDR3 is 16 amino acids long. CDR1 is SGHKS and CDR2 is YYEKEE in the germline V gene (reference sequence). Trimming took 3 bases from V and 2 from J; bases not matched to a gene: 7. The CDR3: CASSSDRGQPNTEAFF. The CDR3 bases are TGTGCCAGCAGCTCCGACAGGGGGCAGCCTAACACTGAAGCTTTCTTT.